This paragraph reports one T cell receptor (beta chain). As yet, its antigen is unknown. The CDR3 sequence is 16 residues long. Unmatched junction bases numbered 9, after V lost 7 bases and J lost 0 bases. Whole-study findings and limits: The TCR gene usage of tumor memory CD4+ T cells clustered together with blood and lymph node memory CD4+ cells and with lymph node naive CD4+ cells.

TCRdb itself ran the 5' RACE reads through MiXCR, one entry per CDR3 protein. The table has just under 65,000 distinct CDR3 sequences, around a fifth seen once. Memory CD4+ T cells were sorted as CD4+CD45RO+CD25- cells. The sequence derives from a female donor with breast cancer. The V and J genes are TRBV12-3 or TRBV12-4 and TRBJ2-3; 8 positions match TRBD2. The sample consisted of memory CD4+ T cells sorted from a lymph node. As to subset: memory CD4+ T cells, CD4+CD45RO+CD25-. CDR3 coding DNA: TGTGCCAGCACCAAAAGGGGCGGGGGGAGCACAGATACGCAGTATTTT. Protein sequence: CASTKRGGGSTDTQYF.